This TCR beta chain was identified in a study of monozygotic twins with inflammatory bowel disease. As for this clonotype: What it binds is not known.

Study-level results: The data gave no support to a single strong IBD-associated signal or clonotype. IBD patients showed reduced TCRbeta diversity (inverse Simpson) versus healthy co-twins.

Generation of cDNA took place in eight separate reactions per sample. TCRdb reprocessed the 5' RACE reads, keeping one entry per CDR3 protein, no DNA. In total, the table holds 300,000 to 450,000 distinct CDR3 sequences. The TCR sequence derives from a human donor with ulcerative colitis or Crohn's disease, or a healthy co-twin of an affected twin (not recorded which). The sequenced sample was blood.

CDR3 region: CASSQPQGLAGNTGNEQFF. J is TRBJ2-1 and V is TRBV11-2; the TRBD2 assignment by TCRdb is unverifiable without DNA. The germline CDR1 and CDR2 sequences are SGHAT and FQNNGV. This CDR3 contains 19 residues. The complete variable domain, with remaining parts taken from reference TRBV11-2 and TRBJ2-1, reads EAGVAQSPRYKIIEKRQSVAFWCNPISGHATLYWYQQILGQGPKLLIQFQNNGVVDDSQLPKDRFSAERLKGVDSTLKIQPAKLEDSAVYLCASSQPQGLAGNTGNEQFFGPGTRLTVL.